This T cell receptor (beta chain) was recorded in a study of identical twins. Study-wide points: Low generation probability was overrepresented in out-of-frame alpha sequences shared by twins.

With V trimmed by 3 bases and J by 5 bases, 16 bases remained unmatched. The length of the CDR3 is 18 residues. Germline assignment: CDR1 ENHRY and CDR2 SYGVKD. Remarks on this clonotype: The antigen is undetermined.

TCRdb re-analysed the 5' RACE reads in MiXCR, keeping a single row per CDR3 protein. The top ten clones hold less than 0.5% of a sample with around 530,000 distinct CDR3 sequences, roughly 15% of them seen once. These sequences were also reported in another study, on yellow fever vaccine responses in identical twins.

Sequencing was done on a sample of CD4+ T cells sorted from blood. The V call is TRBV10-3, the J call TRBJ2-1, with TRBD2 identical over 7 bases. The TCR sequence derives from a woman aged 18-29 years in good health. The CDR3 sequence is CAISDGGRASRDNNEQFF. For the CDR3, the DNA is TGTGCCATCAGTGATGGTGGGAGGGCCTCTAGAGACAACAATGAGCAGTTCTTC.